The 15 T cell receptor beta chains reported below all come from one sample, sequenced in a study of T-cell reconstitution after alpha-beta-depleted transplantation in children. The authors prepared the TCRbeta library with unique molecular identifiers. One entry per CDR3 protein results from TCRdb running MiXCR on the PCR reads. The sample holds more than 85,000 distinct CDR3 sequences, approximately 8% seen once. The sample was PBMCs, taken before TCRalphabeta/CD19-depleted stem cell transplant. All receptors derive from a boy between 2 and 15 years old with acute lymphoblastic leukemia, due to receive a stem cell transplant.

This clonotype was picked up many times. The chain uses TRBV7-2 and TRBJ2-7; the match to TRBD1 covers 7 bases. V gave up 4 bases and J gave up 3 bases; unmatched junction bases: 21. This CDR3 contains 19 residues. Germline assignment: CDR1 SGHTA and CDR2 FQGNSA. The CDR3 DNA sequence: TGTGCCAGCAGCTCGATCCCGACAGGGTCCGACCCCACCTTCTACGAGCAGTACTTC. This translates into CASSSIPTGSDPTFYEQYF.

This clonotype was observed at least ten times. The DNA of the CDR3 is TGTGCCAGCACTCTTACTAGCGGGGGGGACAATGAGCAGTTCTTC. As protein: CASTLTSGGDNEQFF. This chain joins TRBV4-2 and TRBJ2-1; 13 nucleotides agree with TRBD2. Germline CDR1 LGHNA, CDR2 YNFKEQ. The CDR3 spans 15 residues. Germline trimming cut 7 bases from V and 5 bases from J; bases unmatched to any gene: 5.

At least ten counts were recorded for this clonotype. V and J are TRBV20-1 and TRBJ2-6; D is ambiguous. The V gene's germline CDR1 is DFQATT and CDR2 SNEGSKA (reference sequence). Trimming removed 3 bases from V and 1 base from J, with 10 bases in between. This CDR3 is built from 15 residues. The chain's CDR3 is CSARGFSSGANVLTF. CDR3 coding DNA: TGCAGTGCTAGGGGCTTTTCGTCTGGGGCCAACGTCCTGACTTTC.

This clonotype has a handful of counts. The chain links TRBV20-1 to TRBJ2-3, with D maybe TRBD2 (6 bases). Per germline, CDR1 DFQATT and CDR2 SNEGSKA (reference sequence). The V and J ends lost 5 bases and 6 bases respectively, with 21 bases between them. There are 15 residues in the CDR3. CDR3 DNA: TGCAGTGCTCCCCGGAGGGCGGGGCCCGGGGATACGCAGTATTTT. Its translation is CSAPRRAGPGDTQYF.

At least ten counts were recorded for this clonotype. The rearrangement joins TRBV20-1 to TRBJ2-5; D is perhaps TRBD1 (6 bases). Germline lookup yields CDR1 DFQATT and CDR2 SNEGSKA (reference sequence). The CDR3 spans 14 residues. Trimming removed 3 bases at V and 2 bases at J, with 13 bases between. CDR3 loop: CSARGTGHQETQYF. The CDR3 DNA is TGCAGTGCTAGGGGTACAGGGCATCAAGAGACCCAGTACTTC.

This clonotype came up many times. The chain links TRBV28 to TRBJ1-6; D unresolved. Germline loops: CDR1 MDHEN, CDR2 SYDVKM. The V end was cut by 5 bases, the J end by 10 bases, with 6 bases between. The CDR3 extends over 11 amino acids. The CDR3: CASSAGSPLHF. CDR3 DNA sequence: TGTGCCAGCAGTGCAGGATCACCCCTCCACTTT.

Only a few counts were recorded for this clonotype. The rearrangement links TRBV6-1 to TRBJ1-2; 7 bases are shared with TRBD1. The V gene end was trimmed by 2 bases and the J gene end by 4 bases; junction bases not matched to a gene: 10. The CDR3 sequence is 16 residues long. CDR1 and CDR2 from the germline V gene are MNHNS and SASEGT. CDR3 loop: CASSERSGGSSYGYTF. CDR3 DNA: TGTGCCAGCAGTGAAAGGTCAGGGGGGTCCAGCTATGGCTACACCTTC.

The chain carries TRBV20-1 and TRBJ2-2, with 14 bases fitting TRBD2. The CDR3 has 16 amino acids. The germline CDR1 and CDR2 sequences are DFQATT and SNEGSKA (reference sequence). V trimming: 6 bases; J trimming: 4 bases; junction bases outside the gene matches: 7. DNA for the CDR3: TGCAGTGCGGCCGGACTAGCGGGGGGTGTCACCGGGGAGCTGTTTTTT. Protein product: CSAAGLAGGVTGELFF.

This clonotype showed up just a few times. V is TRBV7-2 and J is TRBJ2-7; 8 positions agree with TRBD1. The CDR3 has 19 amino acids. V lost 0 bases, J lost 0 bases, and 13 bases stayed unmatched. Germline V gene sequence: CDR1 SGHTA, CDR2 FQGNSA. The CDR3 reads CASSLARVKLTGDSYEQYF. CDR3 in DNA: TGTGCCAGCAGCTTAGCGCGAGTAAAATTGACAGGGGACTCCTACGAGCAGTACTTC.

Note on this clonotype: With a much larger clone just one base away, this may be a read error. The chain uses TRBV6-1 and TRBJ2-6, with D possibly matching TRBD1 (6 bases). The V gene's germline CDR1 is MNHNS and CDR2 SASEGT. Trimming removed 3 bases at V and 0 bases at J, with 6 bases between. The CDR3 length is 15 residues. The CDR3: CASSEDSSGANVLTF. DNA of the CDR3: TGTGCCAGCAGTGAGGACAGCTCTGGGGCCAACGTCCTGACTTTC.

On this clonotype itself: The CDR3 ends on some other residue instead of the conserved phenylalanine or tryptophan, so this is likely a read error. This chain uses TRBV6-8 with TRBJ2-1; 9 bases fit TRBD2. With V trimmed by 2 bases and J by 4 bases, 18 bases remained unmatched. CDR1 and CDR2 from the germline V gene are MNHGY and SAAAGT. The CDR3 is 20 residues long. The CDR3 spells CASSYPNGLAPILEYNEQFS. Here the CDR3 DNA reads TGTGCCAGCAGTTACCCTAACGGACTAGCGCCCATCCTGGAATACAATGAGCAGTTCTCC.

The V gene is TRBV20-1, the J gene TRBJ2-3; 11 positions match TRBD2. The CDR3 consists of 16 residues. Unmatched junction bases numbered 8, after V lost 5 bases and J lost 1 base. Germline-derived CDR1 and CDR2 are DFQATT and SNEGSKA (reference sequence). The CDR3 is CSAARTSGGGTDTQYF. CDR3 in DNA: TGCAGTGCTGCTAGAACTAGCGGGGGAGGCACAGATACGCAGTATTTT.

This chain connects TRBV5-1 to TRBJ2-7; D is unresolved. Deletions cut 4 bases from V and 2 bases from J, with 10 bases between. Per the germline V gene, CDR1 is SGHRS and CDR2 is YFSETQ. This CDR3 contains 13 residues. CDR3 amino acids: CASSPLRTYEQYF. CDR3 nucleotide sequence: TGCGCCAGCAGCCCCCTTCGAACCTACGAGCAGTACTTC.

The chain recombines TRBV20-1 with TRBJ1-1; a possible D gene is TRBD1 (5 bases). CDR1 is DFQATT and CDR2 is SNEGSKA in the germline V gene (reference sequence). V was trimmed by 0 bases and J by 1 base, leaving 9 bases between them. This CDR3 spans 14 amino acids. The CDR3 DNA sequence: TGCAGTGCTAGAGATCGGCAGGGGAACACTGAAGCTTTCTTT. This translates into CSARDRQGNTEAFF.

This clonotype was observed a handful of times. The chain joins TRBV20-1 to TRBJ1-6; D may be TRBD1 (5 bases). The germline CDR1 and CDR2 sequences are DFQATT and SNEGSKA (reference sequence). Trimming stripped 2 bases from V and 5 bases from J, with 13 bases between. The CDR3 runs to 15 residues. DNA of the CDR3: TGCAGTGCTAGACCCCCGGGCAGGGATAATTCACCCCTCCACTTT. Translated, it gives CSARPPGRDNSPLHF.